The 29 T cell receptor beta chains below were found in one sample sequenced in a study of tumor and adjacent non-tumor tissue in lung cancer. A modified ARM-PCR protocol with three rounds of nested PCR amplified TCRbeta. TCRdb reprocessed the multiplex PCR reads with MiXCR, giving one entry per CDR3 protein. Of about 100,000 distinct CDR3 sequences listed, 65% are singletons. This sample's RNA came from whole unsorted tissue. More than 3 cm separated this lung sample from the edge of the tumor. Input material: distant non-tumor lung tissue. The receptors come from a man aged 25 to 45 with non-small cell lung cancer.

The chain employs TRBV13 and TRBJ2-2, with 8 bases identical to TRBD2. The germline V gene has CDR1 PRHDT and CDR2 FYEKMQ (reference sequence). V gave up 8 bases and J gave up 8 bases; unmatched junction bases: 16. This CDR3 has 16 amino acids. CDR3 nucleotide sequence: TGTGCCAGCGGCCCCCAGCGGGAGTGGGGAACTGGGGAGCTGTTTTTT. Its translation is CASGPQREWGTGELFF.

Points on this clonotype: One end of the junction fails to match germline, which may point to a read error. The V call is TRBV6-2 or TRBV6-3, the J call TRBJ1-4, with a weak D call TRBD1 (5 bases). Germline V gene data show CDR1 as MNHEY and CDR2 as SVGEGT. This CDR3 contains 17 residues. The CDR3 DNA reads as TGTACCAGCACCCTCCCGTGGGGGTCCCCAACTAATGAAAAACTGTTTTTT. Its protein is CTSTLPWGSPTNEKLFF.

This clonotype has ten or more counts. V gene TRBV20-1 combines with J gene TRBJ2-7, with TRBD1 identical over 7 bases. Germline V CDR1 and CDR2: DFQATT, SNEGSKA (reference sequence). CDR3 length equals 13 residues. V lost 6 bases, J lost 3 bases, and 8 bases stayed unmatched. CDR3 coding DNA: TGCAGTGCAACCCGGGACAGTAGCTACGAGCAGTACTTC. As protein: CSATRDSSYEQYF.

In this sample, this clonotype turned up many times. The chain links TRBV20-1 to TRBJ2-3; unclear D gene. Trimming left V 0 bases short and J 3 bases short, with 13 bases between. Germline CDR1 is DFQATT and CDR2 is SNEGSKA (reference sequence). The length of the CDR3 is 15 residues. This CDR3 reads CSARDYRLNTDTQYF. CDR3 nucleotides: TGCAGTGCTAGAGACTACCGATTAAATACAGATACGCAGTATTTT.

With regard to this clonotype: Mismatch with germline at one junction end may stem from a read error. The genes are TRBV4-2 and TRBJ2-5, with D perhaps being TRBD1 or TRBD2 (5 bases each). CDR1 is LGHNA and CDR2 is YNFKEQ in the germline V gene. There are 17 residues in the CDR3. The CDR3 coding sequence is TGTTCCAGCAGCCATGACGCCGGGACCAACGCGATGGAGACCCAGTACTTC. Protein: CSSSHDAGTNAMETQYF.

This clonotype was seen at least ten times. The CDR3 DNA is TGTGCCAGCAGCTTGGAGGAGACCCAGTACTTC. Its protein product is CASSLEETQYF. The V gene is TRBV5-6, the J gene TRBJ2-5; D is ambiguous. The V and J ends lost 0 bases and 5 bases respectively, with 2 bases between them. The CDR3 sequence is 11 residues long. The germline V gene encodes CDR1 SGHDT and CDR2 YYEEEE.

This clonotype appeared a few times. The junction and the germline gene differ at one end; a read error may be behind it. CDR3 DNA: TGCGTCAGCAGCCAAGGTAGTCTCCGTAACTACGAGCAGTACTTC. Encoded protein: CVSSQGSLRNYEQYF. The chain is built from TRBV4-1 and TRBJ2-7; D unresolved. CDR3 size: 15 residues. The V gene's germline CDR1 is MGHRA and CDR2 YSYEKL.

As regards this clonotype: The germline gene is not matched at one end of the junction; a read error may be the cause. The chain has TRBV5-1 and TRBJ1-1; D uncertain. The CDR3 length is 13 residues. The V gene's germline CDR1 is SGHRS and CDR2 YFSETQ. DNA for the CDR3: TGCGCCAGCAGCTTGGATGGTGGTACTGAAGTTTTCTTT. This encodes CASSLDGGTEVFF.

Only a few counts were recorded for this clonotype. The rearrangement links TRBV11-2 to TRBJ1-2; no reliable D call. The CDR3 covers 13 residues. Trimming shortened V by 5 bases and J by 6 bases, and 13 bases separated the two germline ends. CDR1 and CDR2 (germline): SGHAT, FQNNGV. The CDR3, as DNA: TGTGCCAGCAGCGCGTGGATAAGGGATGGCTACACCTTC. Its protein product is CASSAWIRDGYTF.

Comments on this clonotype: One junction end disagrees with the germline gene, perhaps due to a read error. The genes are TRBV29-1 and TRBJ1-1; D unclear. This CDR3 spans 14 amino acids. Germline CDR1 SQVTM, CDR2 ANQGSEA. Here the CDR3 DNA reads TGTAGCGTTGGATCTGGTTCCGGGAGCACTGAAGCTTTCTTT. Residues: CSVGSGSGSTEAFF.

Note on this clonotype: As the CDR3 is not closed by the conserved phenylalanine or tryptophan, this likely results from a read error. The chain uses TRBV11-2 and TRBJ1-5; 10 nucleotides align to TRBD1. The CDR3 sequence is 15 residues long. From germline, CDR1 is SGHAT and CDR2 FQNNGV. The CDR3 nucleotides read TGTGCCAGCAGATTAGACAGGGGGCGAGGGCAGCCCCAGCATGTT. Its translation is CASRLDRGRGQPQHV.

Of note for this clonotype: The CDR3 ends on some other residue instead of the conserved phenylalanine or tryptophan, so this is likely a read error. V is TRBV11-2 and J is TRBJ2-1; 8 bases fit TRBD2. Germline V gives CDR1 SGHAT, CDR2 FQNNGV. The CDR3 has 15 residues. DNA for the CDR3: TGTGCCAGTAGCTCCTCCAGCGGGAGTGCGAATGAGCAGTTCATC. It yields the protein CASSSSSGSANEQFI.

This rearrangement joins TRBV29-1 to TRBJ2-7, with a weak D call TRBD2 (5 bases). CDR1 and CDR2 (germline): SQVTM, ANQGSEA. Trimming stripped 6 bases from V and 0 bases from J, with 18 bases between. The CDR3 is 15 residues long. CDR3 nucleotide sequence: TGCAGCGTCTCAATGGACTGGATCGGCTCCTACGAGCAGTACTTC. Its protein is CSVSMDWIGSYEQYF.

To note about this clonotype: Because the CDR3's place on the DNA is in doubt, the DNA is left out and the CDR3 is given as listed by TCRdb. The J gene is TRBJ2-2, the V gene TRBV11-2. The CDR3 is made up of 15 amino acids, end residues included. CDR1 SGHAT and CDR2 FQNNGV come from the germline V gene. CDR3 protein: CASSVASGNTGEPFF.

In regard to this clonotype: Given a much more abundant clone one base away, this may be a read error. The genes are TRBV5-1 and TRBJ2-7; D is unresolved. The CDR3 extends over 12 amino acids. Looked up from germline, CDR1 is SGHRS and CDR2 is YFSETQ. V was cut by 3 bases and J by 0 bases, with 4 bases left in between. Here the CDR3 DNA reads TGCGCCAGCAGCTGGAGCTCCTACGAGCAGTACTTC. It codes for CASSWSSYEQYF.

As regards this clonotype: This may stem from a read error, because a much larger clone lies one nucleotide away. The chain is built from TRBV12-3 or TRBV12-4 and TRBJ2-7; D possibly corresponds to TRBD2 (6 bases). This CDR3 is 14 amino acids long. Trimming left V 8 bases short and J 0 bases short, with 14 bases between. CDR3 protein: CASGLGLSSYEQYF. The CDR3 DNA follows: TGTGCCAGCGGTCTGGGACTCAGCTCCTACGAGCAGTACTTC.

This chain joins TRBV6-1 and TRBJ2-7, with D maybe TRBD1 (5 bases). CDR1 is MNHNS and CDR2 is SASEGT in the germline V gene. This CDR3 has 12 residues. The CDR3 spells CPTKADRPEQYF. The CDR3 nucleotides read TGTCCTACTAAGGCTGACAGACCCGAGCAGTACTTC.

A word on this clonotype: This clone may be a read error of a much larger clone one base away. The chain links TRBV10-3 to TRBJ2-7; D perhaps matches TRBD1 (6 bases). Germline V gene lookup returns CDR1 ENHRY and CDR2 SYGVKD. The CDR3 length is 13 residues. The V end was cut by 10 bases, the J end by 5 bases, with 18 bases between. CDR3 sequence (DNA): TGTGCCACCAAGGGACATGGGGCGGACGAGCAGTACTTC. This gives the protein CATKGHGADEQYF.

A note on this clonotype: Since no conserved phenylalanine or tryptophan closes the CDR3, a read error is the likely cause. This chain's CDR3 is CNARGGTGQGQPQHS. CDR3 nucleotides: TGCAATGCTAGAGGCGGGACAGGGCAGGGTCAGCCCCAGCATTCT. The chain has TRBV20-1 and TRBJ1-5; 9 bases line up with TRBD1. The germline V gene encodes CDR1 DFQATT and CDR2 SNEGSKA (reference sequence). The CDR3 totals 15 residues.

The CDR3 reads CASSSSFYEQYF. CDR3 bases: TGTGCCAGCAGCTCGTCGTTCTACGAGCAGTACTTC. The chain couples TRBV14 to TRBJ2-7; D not certain. Germline V gene sequence: CDR1 SGHDN, CDR2 FVKESK. The CDR3 is 12 residues long. Between the trimmed V and J ends, which lost 5 bases and 3 bases, there was a span of 8 bases. Together with reference TRBV14 and TRBJ2-7, the CDR3 gives the full variable domain: EAGVTQFPSHSVIEKGQTVTLRCDPISGHDNLYWYRRVMGKEIKFLLHFVKESKQDESGMPNNRFLAERTGGTYSTLKVQPAELEDSGVYFCASSSSFYEQYFGPGTRLTVT.

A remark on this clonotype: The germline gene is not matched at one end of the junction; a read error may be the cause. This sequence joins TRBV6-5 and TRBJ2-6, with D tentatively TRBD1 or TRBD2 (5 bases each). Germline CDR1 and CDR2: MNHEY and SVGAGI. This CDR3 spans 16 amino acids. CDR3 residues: CASRSSGAAGANVLTF. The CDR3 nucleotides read TGTGCTAGCAGGTCCTCCGGGGCTGCTGGGGCCAACGTCCTGACTTTC.

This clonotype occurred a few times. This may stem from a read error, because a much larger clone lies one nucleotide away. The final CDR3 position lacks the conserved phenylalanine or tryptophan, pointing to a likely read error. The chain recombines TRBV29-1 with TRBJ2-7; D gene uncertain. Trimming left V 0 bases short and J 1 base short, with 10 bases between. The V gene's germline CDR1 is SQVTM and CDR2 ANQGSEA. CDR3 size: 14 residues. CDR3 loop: CSVEDRTSSYEQYL. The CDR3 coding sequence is TGCAGCGTTGAAGATCGGACCTCATCCTACGAGCAGTACTTA.

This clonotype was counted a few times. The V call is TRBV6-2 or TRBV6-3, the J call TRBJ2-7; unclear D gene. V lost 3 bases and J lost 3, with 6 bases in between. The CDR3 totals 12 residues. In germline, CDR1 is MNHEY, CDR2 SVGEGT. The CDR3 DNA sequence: TGTGCCAGCAGTTATAGGAGCTACGAGCAGTACTTC. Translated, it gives CASSYRSYEQYF.

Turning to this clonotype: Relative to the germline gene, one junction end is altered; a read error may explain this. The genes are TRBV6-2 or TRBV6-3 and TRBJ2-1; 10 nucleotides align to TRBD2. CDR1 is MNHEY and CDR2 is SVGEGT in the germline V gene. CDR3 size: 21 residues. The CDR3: CASSNSIGDIVSGRAYNEQFF. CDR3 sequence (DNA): TGTGCCAGCAGTAACTCGATCGGGGACATCGTCAGCGGGAGGGCCTACAATGAGCAGTTCTTC.

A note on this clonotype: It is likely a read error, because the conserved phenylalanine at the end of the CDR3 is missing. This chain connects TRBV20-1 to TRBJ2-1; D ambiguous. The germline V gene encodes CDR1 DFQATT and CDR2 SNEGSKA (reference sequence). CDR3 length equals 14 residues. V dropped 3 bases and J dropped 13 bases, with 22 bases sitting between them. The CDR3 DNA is TGCAGTGCTAGGTGGTACAGCTCCTACACTGACCAGTTCGTC. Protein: CSARWYSSYTDQFV.

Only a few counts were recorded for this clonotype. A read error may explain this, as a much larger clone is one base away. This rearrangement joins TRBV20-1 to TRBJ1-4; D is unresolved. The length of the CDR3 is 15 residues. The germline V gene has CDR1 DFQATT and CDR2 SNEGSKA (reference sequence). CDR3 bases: TGCAGTACTAGTCCCCGGAACCCAACTAATGAAAAACTGTTTTTT. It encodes CSTSPRNPTNEKLFF.

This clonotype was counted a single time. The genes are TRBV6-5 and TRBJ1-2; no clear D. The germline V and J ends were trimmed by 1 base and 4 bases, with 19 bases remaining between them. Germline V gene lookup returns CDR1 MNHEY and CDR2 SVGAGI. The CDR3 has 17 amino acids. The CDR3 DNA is TGTGCCAGCAGTTACTTTACCGGAACAGTCGAGGGCTATGGCTACACCTTC. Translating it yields CASSYFTGTVEGYGYTF.

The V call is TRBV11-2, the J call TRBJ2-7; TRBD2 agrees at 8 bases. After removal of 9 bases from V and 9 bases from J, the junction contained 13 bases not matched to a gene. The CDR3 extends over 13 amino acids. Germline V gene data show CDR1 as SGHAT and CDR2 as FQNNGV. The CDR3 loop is CASSLTSAGGQYF. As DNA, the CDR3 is TGTGCCAGTAGCCTGACTAGCGCGGGCGGGCAGTACTTC.

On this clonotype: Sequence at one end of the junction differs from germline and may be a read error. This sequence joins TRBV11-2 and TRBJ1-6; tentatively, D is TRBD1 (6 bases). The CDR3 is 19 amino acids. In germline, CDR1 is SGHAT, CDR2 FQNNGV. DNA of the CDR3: TGTGCCAGTAGCAACGCCAGGTCCAGGGGTGGCTCCTATAATTCATCCCTCCACTTT. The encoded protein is CASSNARSRGGSYNSSLHF.